This T cell receptor beta chain was sequenced in a study of cytomegalovirus exposure and HLA in healthy donors. Study overall: The study's early data release held 80 million to 95 million unique TCRs from HLA-typed donors. Genetic ancestry analysis placed more than 80% of the roughly 400 donors that were genotyped in the Caucasian-associated cluster. Study-level findings and limits: A previous analysis found most TCR beta V segments productive roughly 87% or roughly 30% of the time. Solely CMV serostatus was available to characterize immune exposure.

The study ran its PCR with 60 Vbeta and 13 Jbeta primers. Some clones are missing from TCRdb's copy, which holds only in-frame ones; the method was immunoSEQ multiplex PCR. The sample contains 100,000 or so clones, 10% to 15% of which appear only once. The sample holds a few counts of this clone. Its matching antigen is unknown. Trimming removed 4 bases from V and 0 bases from J; junction bases left unmatched: 11. The CDR3 is 17 residues long. The V gene's germline CDR1 is SGHRS and CDR2 YFSETQ. The sequencing input was PBMCs. The rearrangement joins TRBV5-1 to TRBJ2-3; 7 nucleotides agree with TRBD1. This TCR came from a man aged 40-50 years in good health and CMV-seropositive. The CDR3 DNA is TGCGCCAGCAGCCCTGGCAGGGGGACCGGGAGCACAGATACGCAGTATTTT. Translating it yields CASSPGRGTGSTDTQYF.